This TCR beta chain was sequenced for a study of T cell responses to AZD1222 COVID-19 vaccine. V dropped 6 bases and J dropped 0 bases, with 8 bases sitting between them. The CDR3 totals 13 residues. CDR1 is LNHNV and CDR2 is YYDKDF in the germline V gene (reference sequence). Turning to this clone: Its antigen is still unknown.

Data came from immunoSEQ multiplex PCR; TCRdb stores just in-frame clones and leaves some out. The sample carries 140,000 to 150,000 clones, more than 70% recorded once. Findings of the study overall: Spike-specific TCR depth and breadth grew after two AZD1222 doses. A reported finding is that nearly half of spike-specific TCRs target unmutated variant regions. The donor cohort was predominantly white British with a female majority, and clonal diversity may have been underestimated. With dominance at 160-218 and 743-854, vaccine-associated CD4 TCRs spanned spike.

This receptor was taken from an adult in good health. The V gene is TRBV15, the J gene TRBJ2-5; D is unclear. This material consisted of peripheral blood, taken on day 0 of AZD1222 vaccination. The CDR3 loop reads CATRSHYQETQYF. For the CDR3, the DNA is TGTGCCACCAGGTCCCATTACCAAGAGACCCAGTACTTC.